These 9 T cell receptor beta chains originate from one sample sequenced in a study of blood T cell repertoires in COVID-19. TCRdb's table, derived via immunoSEQ multiplex PCR, lists solely in-frame clones and lacks some. Found here are 200,000 or so clones, roughly 84% of them singletons; the top ten hold about 7%. Source material: PBMCs or T cells enriched from blood (not recorded which). The source is a man aged 25-45 years in a cohort exposed to, infected with or recovered from COVID-19 (not recorded which).

This chain connects TRBV7-9 to TRBJ1-1; 8 bases align to TRBD1. The J segment lost 0 bases and the V segment lost 5 bases, leaving 11 bases of the junction unmatched. The CDR3 has 17 residues. Germline V gene data show CDR1 as SEHNR and CDR2 as FQNEAQ (reference sequence). The CDR3 spells CASSPPFAGGMNTEAFF. In DNA, the CDR3 is TGTGCCAGCAGCCCCCCCTTCGCAGGGGGCATGAACACTGAAGCTTTCTTT. The whole variable domain, filled in from reference TRBV7-9 and TRBJ1-1, reads DTGVSQNPRHKITKRGQNVTFRCDPISEHNRLYWYRQTLGQGPEFLTYFQNEAQLEKSRLLSDRFSAERPKGSFSTLEIQRTEQGDSAMYLCASSPPFAGGMNTEAFFGQGTRLTVV.

This clone was seen just once. This chain links TRBV2 with TRBJ2-1, with 8 bases identical to TRBD1. CDR3 length: 15 residues. V shed 4 bases and J 0 bases; nucleotides not matched to a gene: 2. CDR1 is SNHLY, CDR2 FYNNEI, per germline. The CDR3 protein is CASSAGGSSYNEQFF. CDR3 nucleotide sequence: TGTGCCAGCAGTGCAGGGGGCTCCTCCTACAATGAGCAGTTCTTC.

The CDR3: CASSWPRGLAVLSGVYNEQFF. CDR3 coding DNA: TGCGCCAGCAGCTGGCCACGGGGACTAGCGGTTTTGAGTGGGGTTTACAATGAGCAGTTCTTC. The chain couples TRBV5-1 to TRBJ2-1, with 11 bases identical to TRBD2. V gave up 3 bases and J gave up 4 bases; unmatched junction bases: 21. The CDR3 has 21 residues. The V gene's germline CDR1 is SGHRS and CDR2 YFSETQ.

The J gene is TRBJ2-2, the V gene TRBV6-2 or TRBV6-3; the D gene is possibly TRBD2 (7 bases). Looked up from germline, CDR1 is MNHEY and CDR2 is SVGEGT. The CDR3 runs to 14 residues. V dropped 4 bases and J dropped 5 bases, with 11 bases sitting between them. DNA of the CDR3: TGTGCCAGCAGTTTGAGGGGGGGTACCGGGGAGCTGTTTTTT. The encoded protein is CASSLRGGTGELFF.

This clone was seen more than once but under ten times. The CDR3 loop is CASRDSENTEAFF. The CDR3 nucleotides read TGTGCCTCTCGGGACAGTGAAAACACTGAAGCTTTCTTT. The chain is built from TRBV10-3 and TRBJ1-1, with 7 bases fitting TRBD1. The CDR3 loop spans 13 amino acids. V lost 11 bases to trimming and J lost 2 bases; unmatched junction nucleotides: 8. Germline loops: CDR1 ENHRY, CDR2 SYGVKD.

The genes are TRBV4-1 and TRBJ1-1, with 9 bases fitting TRBD1. The V gene's germline CDR1 is MGHRA and CDR2 YSYEKL. The CDR3 runs 16 residues. J was trimmed by 4 bases and V by 0 bases; bases with no gene match: 6. Written as DNA, the CDR3 is TGCGCCAGCAGCCAAGAACGGGGGACAGGGAGCACTGAAGCTTTCTTT. Translated: CASSQERGTGSTEAFF.

This clone was observed once. This chain joins TRBV5-1 and TRBJ2-3; maybe TRBD2 (5 bases). V shed 4 bases and J shed 9 bases, with 18 bases lying between them. Germline V gene data show CDR1 as SGHRS and CDR2 as YFSETQ. The CDR3 covers 14 residues. In DNA form, the CDR3 reads TGCGCCAGCAGCCCCCAGCACAGTGAGGGAACGCAGTATTTT. Translation gives CASSPQHSEGTQYF.

This chain links TRBV27 with TRBJ1-6; TRBD1 agrees at 7 bases. From germline, CDR1 is MNHEY and CDR2 SMNVEV (reference sequence). The CDR3 is 16 residues long. V dropped 5 bases and J dropped 6; count of bases not matched to a gene: 10. The chain's CDR3 is CASSTVTGQINSPLHF. The CDR3 nucleotides are TGTGCCAGCAGTACAGTTACGGGACAGATTAATTCACCCCTCCACTTT.

The chain is built from TRBV6-1 and TRBJ1-5; no firm D call. CDR1 and CDR2 (germline): MNHNS, SASEGT. V was trimmed by 4 bases and J by 1 base, leaving 14 bases between them. CDR3 length: 16 amino acids. In nucleotides, the CDR3 is TGTGCCAGCAGTGCAACGATTCAGGCAAGCAATCAGCCCCAGCATTTT. Residues: CASSATIQASNQPQHF.